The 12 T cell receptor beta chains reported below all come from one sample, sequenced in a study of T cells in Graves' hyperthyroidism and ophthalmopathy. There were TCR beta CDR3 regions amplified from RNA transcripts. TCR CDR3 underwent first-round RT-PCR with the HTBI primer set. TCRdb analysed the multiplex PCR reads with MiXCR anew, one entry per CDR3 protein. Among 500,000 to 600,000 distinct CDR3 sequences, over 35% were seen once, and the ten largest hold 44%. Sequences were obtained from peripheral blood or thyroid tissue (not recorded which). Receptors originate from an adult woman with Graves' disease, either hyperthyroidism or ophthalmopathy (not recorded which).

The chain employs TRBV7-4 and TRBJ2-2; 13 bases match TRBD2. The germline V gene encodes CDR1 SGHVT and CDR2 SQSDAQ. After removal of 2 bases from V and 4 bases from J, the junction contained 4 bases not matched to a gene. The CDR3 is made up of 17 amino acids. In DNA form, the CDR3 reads TGTGCCAGCAGCTTACCGGGACTAGCGGGACGCACCGGGGAGCTGTTTTTT. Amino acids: CASSLPGLAGRTGELFF.

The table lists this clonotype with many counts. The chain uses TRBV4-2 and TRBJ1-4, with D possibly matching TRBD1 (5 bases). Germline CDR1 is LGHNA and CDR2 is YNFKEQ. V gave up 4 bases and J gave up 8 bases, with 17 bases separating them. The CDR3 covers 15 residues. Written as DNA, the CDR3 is TGTGCCAGCAGCCTAGAGACAGCCGGGAGGGAAAAACTGTTTTTT. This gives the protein CASSLETAGREKLFF.

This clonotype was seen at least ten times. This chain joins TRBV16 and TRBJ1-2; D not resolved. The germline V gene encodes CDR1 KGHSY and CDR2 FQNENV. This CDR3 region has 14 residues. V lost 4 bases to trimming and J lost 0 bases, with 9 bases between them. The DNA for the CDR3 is TGTGCCAGCAGCCCCTCCCTCACTAACTATGGCTACACCTTC. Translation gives CASSPSLTNYGYTF.

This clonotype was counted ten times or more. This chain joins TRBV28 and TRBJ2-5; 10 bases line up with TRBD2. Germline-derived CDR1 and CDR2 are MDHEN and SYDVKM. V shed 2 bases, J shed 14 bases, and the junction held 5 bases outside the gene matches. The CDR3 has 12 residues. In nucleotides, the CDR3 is TGTGCCAGCAGTTTACTAGCGGGAGAACGTTACTTC. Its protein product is CASSLLAGERYF.

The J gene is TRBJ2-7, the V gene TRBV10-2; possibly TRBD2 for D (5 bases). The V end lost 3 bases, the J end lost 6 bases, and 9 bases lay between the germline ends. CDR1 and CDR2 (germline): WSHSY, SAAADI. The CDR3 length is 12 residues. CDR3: CASSDGETEQYF. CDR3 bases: TGCGCCAGCAGTGACGGGGAAACCGAGCAGTACTTC.

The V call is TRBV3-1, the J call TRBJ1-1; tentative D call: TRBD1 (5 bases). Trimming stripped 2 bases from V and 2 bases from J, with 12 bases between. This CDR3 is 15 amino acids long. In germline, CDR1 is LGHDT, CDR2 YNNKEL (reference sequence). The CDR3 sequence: CASSQLAGTNTEAFF. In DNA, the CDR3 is TGTGCCAGCAGCCAATTAGCAGGGACCAACACTGAAGCTTTCTTT. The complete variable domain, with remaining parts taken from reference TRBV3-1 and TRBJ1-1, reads DTAVSQTPKYLVTQMGNDKSIKCEQNLGHDTMYWYKQDSKKFLKIMFSYNNKELIINETVPNRFSPKSPDKAHLNLHINSLELGDSAVYFCASSQLAGTNTEAFFGQGTRLTVV.

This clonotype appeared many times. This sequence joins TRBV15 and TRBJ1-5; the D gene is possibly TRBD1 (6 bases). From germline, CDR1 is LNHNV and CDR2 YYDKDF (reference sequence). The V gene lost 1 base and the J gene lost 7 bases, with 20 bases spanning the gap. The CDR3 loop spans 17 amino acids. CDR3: CATSRGRGALVMQPQHF. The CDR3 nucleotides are TGTGCCACCAGCAGAGGTCGGGGGGCGTTAGTTATGCAGCCCCAGCATTTT.

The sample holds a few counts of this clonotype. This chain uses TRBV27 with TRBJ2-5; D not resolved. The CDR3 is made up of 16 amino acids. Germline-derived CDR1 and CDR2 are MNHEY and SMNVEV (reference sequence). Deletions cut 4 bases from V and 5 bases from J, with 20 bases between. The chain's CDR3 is CASSWTATGRVETQYF. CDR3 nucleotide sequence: TGTGCCAGCAGTTGGACGGCAACGGGTAGGGTGGAGACCCAGTACTTC.

The CDR3 sequence is CASSPTSGARAFF. The DNA for the CDR3 is TGTGCCAGCAGTCCAACTAGCGGGGCGCGAGCTTTCTTT. V gene TRBV7-2 combines with J gene TRBJ1-1; D might be TRBD1 (5 bases). V was clipped by 6 bases and J by 10 bases, with 18 bases between them. This CDR3 contains 13 residues. Germline V lookup: CDR1 SGHTA, CDR2 FQGNSA.

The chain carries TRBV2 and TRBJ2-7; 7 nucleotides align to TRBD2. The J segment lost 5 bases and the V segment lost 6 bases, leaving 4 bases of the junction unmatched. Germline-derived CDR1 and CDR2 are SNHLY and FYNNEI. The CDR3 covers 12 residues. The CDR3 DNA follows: TGTGCCAGCAGCAGGGAGGGCCACGAGCAGTACTTC. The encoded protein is CASSREGHEQYF.

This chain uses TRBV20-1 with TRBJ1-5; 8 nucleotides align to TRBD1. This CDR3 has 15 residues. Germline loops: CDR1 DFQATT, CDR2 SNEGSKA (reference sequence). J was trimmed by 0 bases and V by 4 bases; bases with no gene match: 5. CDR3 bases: TGCAGTGCTACCCAACAGGGGGGTAGCAATCAGCCCCAGCATTTT. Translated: CSATQQGGSNQPQHF.

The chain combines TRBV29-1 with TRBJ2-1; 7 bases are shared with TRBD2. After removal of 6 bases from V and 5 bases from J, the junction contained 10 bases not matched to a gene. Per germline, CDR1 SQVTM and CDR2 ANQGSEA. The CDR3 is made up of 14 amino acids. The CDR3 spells CSVAHGGRDNEQFF. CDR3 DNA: TGCAGCGTGGCCCACGGAGGGAGGGACAATGAGCAGTTCTTC.